One sample yielded the 31 T cell receptor beta chains listed below, sequenced in a study of blood T cells in healthy people across ages. A second 7 to 11 cycle PCR used barcoded and J-beta primers. TCRdb used MiXCR to reprocess the 5' RACE reads, holding one entry per CDR3 protein. The repertoire holds around 1,500,000 distinct CDR3 sequences, with approximately 40% as singletons. Material for sequencing was blood. All receptors derive from a woman aged 18-29 years in good health.

The chain is built from TRBV27 and TRBJ2-3; the match to TRBD2 covers 9 bases. Germline CDR1 reads MNHEY; CDR2 reads SMNVEV (reference sequence). The CDR3 sequence is 19 residues long. Trimming took 0 bases from V and 2 from J; bases not matched to a gene: 12. This CDR3 reads CASSLSSLASGEPTDTQYF. CDR3 DNA: TGTGCCAGCAGTTTATCCTCCCTGGCTAGCGGGGAGCCCACAGATACGCAGTATTTT.

The CDR3 coding sequence is TGCAGTGCTATCCTGGGAGATACGCAGTATTTT. Its protein product is CSAILGDTQYF. The chain carries TRBV20-1 and TRBJ2-3; D remains unclear. Per the germline V gene, CDR1 is DFQATT and CDR2 is SNEGSKA (reference sequence). Trimming cost V 4 bases and J 5 bases, with 7 bases left between them. This CDR3 region has 11 residues.

The chain uses TRBV27 and TRBJ1-6; D possibly corresponds to TRBD1 (5 bases). V dropped 7 bases and J dropped 9 bases, with 22 bases sitting between them. CDR1 is MNHEY, CDR2 SMNVEV, per germline (reference sequence). This CDR3 has 16 residues. CDR3 residues: CASTLTPGGLGSPLHF. In DNA, the CDR3 is TGTGCCAGCACCCTCACCCCGGGGGGTTTGGGTTCACCCCTCCACTTT.

This clonotype was counted a few times. CDR3 amino acids: CASSTGNPSGGETQYF. The CDR3 DNA is TGTGCCAGCTCCACGGGAAATCCTTCGGGAGGGGAGACCCAGTACTTC. The J gene is TRBJ2-5, the V gene TRBV28; TRBD2 aligns across 8 bases. The germline V gene encodes CDR1 MDHEN and CDR2 SYDVKM. V was pared by 8 bases and J by 5 bases, with 16 bases of the junction left unmatched. The CDR3 has 16 residues.

J is TRBJ1-2 and V is TRBV3-1; no clear D gene. Deletions cut 0 bases from V and 4 bases from J, with 6 bases between. The CDR3 runs to 13 residues. Germline CDR1 and CDR2: LGHDT and YNNKEL (reference sequence). In DNA form, the CDR3 reads TGTGCCAGCAGCCAAGAACAGCGCTATGGCTACACCTTC. This encodes CASSQEQRYGYTF.

This clonotype has just a few counts. The chain carries TRBV20-1 and TRBJ2-5; 9 nucleotides line up with TRBD2. Trimming took 5 bases from V and 3 from J; bases not matched to a gene: 10. Germline values: CDR1 DFQATT, CDR2 SNEGSKA (reference sequence). The CDR3 length is 15 residues. The CDR3 DNA sequence: TGCAGTGCTCCCTTCACCGGGACTAGCAAAGAGACCCAGTACTTC. It translates to CSAPFTGTSKETQYF.

A word on this clonotype: One junction end disagrees with the germline gene, perhaps due to a read error. J is TRBJ1-2 and V is TRBV20-1; D may be TRBD1 (5 bases). The germline V gene encodes CDR1 DFQATT and CDR2 SNEGSKA (reference sequence). CDR3 length: 13 residues. The CDR3: CSAGRGTNYGHTF. CDR3 nucleotide sequence: TGCAGTGCTGGTCGGGGGACCAACTATGGCCACACCTTC.

This clonotype was observed a few times. In DNA, the CDR3 is TGTGCCAGCAGCCAACTAGGGGAGGGGGGCAAGAACACTGAAGCTTTCTTT. Translating gives CASSQLGEGGKNTEAFF. The chain carries TRBV4-2 and TRBJ1-1; D possibly corresponds to TRBD1 (6 bases). This CDR3 spans 17 amino acids. V was cut by 2 bases and J by 1 base, with 17 bases left in between. Germline values: CDR1 LGHNA, CDR2 YNFKEQ.

This clonotype was seen a handful of times. This chain uses TRBV29-1 with TRBJ2-5, with D uncertain. The closer fit of TRBJ2-7 to the DNA end suggests the J call may be wrong. The CDR3 length is 13 residues. Germline V gene data show CDR1 as SQVTM and CDR2 as ANQGSEA. The CDR3 spells CSVEGVGPLEQYF. The CDR3 nucleotides are TGCAGCGTTGAAGGGGTCGGACCCCTCGAGCAGTACTTC.

J is TRBJ2-7 and V is TRBV20-1, with D perhaps TRBD1 (6 bases). The V end was cut by 6 bases, the J end by 1 base, with 10 bases between. This CDR3 contains 12 residues. The germline CDR1 and CDR2 sequences are DFQATT and SNEGSKA (reference sequence). The CDR3 bases are TGCAGTGCAAATGGACAGTCCTACGAGCAGTACTTC. Encoded protein: CSANGQSYEQYF.

This clonotype was counted ten times or more. The chain couples TRBV7-9 to TRBJ1-2; perhaps TRBD1 as D (5 bases). Germline V gene data show CDR1 as SEHNR and CDR2 as FQNEAQ (reference sequence). The CDR3 is made up of 13 amino acids. V was trimmed by 6 bases and J by 4 bases, leaving 12 bases between them. This CDR3 is CASSLGGTYGYTF. The CDR3 DNA reads as TGTGCCAGCAGTTTGGGGGGGACCTATGGCTACACCTTC.

The chain is built from TRBV10-1 and TRBJ2-5; TRBD2 matches 10 bases. This CDR3 is built from 15 residues. The junction had 12 bases not matched to a gene; V was cut back by 3 bases and J by 11 bases. In germline, CDR1 is WNHNN, CDR2 SYGVQD (reference sequence). CDR3 residues: CASSDASGRVDEQYF. The CDR3 DNA is TGCGCCAGCAGTGATGCTAGCGGGAGAGTCGATGAGCAGTACTTC.

The chain joins TRBV6-1 to TRBJ2-1; 8 bases align to TRBD2. Germline V CDR1 and CDR2: MNHNS, SASEGT. V trimming: 6 bases; J trimming: 5 bases; junction bases outside the gene matches: 15. This CDR3 is 17 amino acids long. The CDR3 spells CASSATSSSGAHNEQFF. DNA for the CDR3: TGTGCCAGCAGCGCTACCTCGAGTAGCGGGGCTCACAATGAGCAGTTCTTC.

CDR3 coding DNA: TGCGCCAGCAGCTCGGACAGGGCGGGGGACACTGAAGCTTTCTTT. Translated, it gives CASSSDRAGDTEAFF. The chain carries TRBV5-1 and TRBJ1-1, with 8 bases fitting TRBD1. This CDR3 contains 15 residues. CDR1 SGHRS and CDR2 YFSETQ come from the germline V gene. The V segment lost 3 bases and the J segment 3 bases; nucleotides outside the gene matches: 7.

V gene TRBV4-2 combines with J gene TRBJ2-7; possibly TRBD2 for D (5 bases). V was pared by 0 bases and J by 0 bases, with 12 bases between. CDR3 length: 16 residues. Germline V CDR1 and CDR2: LGHNA, YNFKEQ. CDR3 DNA sequence: TGTGCCAGCAGCCAAGATCCCCCGGGGAGCTCCTACGAGCAGTACTTC. This encodes CASSQDPPGSSYEQYF.

The chain links TRBV9 to TRBJ1-2; D gene unclear. The CDR3 sequence is 13 residues long. The V gene lost 3 bases and the J gene lost 3 bases, with 9 bases spanning the gap. Germline lookup yields CDR1 SGDLS and CDR2 YYNGEE. Here the CDR3 DNA reads TGTGCCAGCAGCGAGAGCGGATACTATGGCTACACCTTC. As protein: CASSESGYYGYTF.

Only a few counts were recorded for this clonotype. J is TRBJ2-3 and V is TRBV6-2 or TRBV6-3; 10 bases map to TRBD2. There are 21 residues in the CDR3. Germline V lookup: CDR1 MNHEY, CDR2 SVGEGT. V lost 0 bases to trimming and J lost 6 bases; unmatched junction nucleotides: 21. CDR3 DNA: TGTGCCAGCAGTTACTCTGGTTCCACTCCCCTGGCTAGCGGGAGAAGGGATACGCAGTATTTT. Translated, it gives CASSYSGSTPLASGRRDTQYF.

The rearrangement joins TRBV30 to TRBJ2-1, with a possible D match to TRBD2 (6 bases). The J call is doubtful: the DNA matches TRBJ2-7 better. Germline CDR1 and CDR2: GTSNPN and SVGIG (reference sequence). The CDR3 covers 14 residues. The CDR3 nucleotides read TGTGCCTGGAGCGGGGGACGAAGCTACAATGAGCAGTACTTC. The encoded protein is CAWSGGRSYNEQYF.

This clonotype was recorded many times. J is TRBJ2-7 and V is TRBV5-6, with 10 bases that match TRBD2. This CDR3 region has 15 residues. CDR1 is SGHDT and CDR2 is YYEEEE in the germline V gene. J was trimmed by 0 bases and V by 5 bases; bases with no gene match: 5. The CDR3 sequence: CASSLGTSASYEQYF. The CDR3, as DNA: TGTGCCAGCAGTCTGGGGACTAGCGCCTCCTACGAGCAGTACTTC.

In this sample, this clonotype turned up a few times. The chain employs TRBV7-8 and TRBJ2-1, with a tentative D call TRBD2 (5 bases). Germline assignment: CDR1 SGHVS and CDR2 FQNEAQ. The CDR3 runs to 15 residues. Trimming took 5 bases from V and 2 from J, leaving 13 bases between them. For the CDR3, the DNA is TGTGCCAGCAGCCAACCGCTGGGAGCCTACAATGAGCAGTTCTTC. Translating gives CASSQPLGAYNEQFF.

This clonotype has just a few counts. The V gene is TRBV10-3, the J gene TRBJ2-1, with 8 bases lining up with TRBD2. This CDR3 comprises 14 residues. The germline CDR1 and CDR2 sequences are ENHRY and SYGVKD. Germline trimming cut 3 bases from V and 9 bases from J; bases unmatched to any gene: 7. DNA of the CDR3: TGTGCCATCAGTGATGGAACAGCGGGAGTTGAGCAGTTCTTC. Amino acid sequence: CAISDGTAGVEQFF.

The chain joins TRBV27 to TRBJ1-2; 9 bases are shared with TRBD1. V was pared by 4 bases and J by 5 bases, with 8 bases of the junction left unmatched. The germline V gene has CDR1 MNHEY and CDR2 SMNVEV (reference sequence). The CDR3 consists of 15 residues. The CDR3: CASSYRDRVEYGYTF. Written as DNA, the CDR3 is TGTGCCAGCAGTTACCGGGACAGGGTTGAGTATGGCTACACCTTC.

This chain's CDR3 is CATQNRVKYSSGNTIYF. The CDR3 DNA reads as TGTGCCACCCAAAACAGGGTTAAGTACAGCTCTGGAAACACCATATATTTT. The chain recombines TRBV6-6 with TRBJ1-3, with a weak D call TRBD1 (6 bases). Germline loops: CDR1 MNHNY, CDR2 SVGAGI (reference sequence). Between the trimmed V and J ends, which lost 10 bases and 0 bases, there was a span of 22 bases. This CDR3 has 17 residues.

Notes on this clonotype: The final CDR3 position lacks the conserved phenylalanine or tryptophan, pointing to a likely read error. The V gene is TRBV7-2, the J gene TRBJ1-1, with 9 positions matching TRBD1. The germline gives CDR1 SGHTA, CDR2 FQGNSA. CDR3 size: 13 residues. After removal of 5 bases from V and 4 bases from J, the junction contained 2 bases not matched to a gene. Here the CDR3 reads CASSGTGFTEAFI. The CDR3 DNA reads TGTGCCAGCAGCGGGACAGGGTTCACTGAAGCTTTCATT.

This rearrangement joins TRBV29-1 to TRBJ2-5; D possibly corresponds to TRBD2 (7 bases). Germline V CDR1 and CDR2: SQVTM, ANQGSEA. V was clipped by 6 bases and J by 11 bases, with 25 bases between them. The length of the CDR3 is 14 residues. CDR3 loop: CSVGGRESNNEQYF. In DNA form, the CDR3 reads TGCAGCGTGGGGGGGCGGGAGTCCAACAATGAGCAGTACTTC.

The rearrangement joins TRBV27 to TRBJ2-2; TRBD1 agrees at 7 bases. CDR1 and CDR2 from the germline V gene are MNHEY and SMNVEV (reference sequence). This CDR3 is built from 15 residues. V dropped 5 bases and J dropped 6; count of bases not matched to a gene: 9. This chain's CDR3 is CASSPRGQSSGELFF. The CDR3, as DNA: TGTGCCAGCAGTCCACGGGGACAGAGTTCCGGGGAGCTGTTTTTT.

V and J are TRBV12-3 or TRBV12-4 and TRBJ2-2; D gene unclear. This CDR3 is built from 15 residues. Trimming removed 1 base at V and 8 bases at J, with 14 bases between. CDR3 loop: CASSLGTTSKGELFF. CDR3 nucleotide sequence: TGTGCCAGCAGTTTAGGGACGACATCGAAAGGGGAGCTGTTTTTT.

There are many counts of this clonotype. This sequence joins TRBV12-3 or TRBV12-4 and TRBJ2-1; 8 bases agree with TRBD2. The CDR3 is 13 residues long. V lost 0 bases to trimming and J lost 10 bases; unmatched junction nucleotides: 2. The CDR3 here is CASSLAVAGEQFF. CDR3 coding DNA: TGTGCCAGCAGTTTAGCGGTAGCGGGGGAGCAGTTCTTC.

This chain links TRBV28 with TRBJ1-6; D gene ambiguous. Germline V gene data show CDR1 as MDHEN and CDR2 as SYDVKM. V was shortened by 6 bases and J by 10 bases, with 13 bases between the two germline ends. This CDR3 spans 13 amino acids. The CDR3 bases are TGTGCCAGCAGCTCCTCCTTGGGATCACCCCTCCACTTT. This gives the protein CASSSSLGSPLHF.

This rearrangement joins TRBV7-9 to TRBJ1-5; D is unclear. Germline CDR1 is SEHNR and CDR2 is FQNEAQ (reference sequence). V was clipped by 6 bases and J by 5 bases, with 17 bases between them. The CDR3 totals 15 residues. CDR3 loop: CASRSSQDQYQPQHF. In nucleotides, the CDR3 is TGTGCCAGCAGATCTAGTCAGGACCAATATCAGCCCCAGCATTTT.

CDR3 protein: CASSTGLAVTYEQYF. The CDR3 DNA sequence: TGCGCCAGCAGCACGGGACTAGCGGTGACCTACGAGCAGTACTTC. This chain links TRBV5-1 with TRBJ2-4; 11 bases map to TRBD2. The end of the DNA fits TRBJ2-7 better, so the J call may be wrong. The germline gives CDR1 SGHRS, CDR2 YFSETQ. CDR3 size: 15 residues.